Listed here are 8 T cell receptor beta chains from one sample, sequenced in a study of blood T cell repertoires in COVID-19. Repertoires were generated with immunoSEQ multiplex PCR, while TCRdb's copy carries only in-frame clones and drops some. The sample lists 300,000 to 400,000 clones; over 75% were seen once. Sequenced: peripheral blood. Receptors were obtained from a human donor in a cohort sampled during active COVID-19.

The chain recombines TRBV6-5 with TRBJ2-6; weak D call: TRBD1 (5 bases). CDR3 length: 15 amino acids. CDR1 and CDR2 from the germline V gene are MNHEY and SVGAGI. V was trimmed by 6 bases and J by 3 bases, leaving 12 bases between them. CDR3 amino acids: CASSLGQYGANVLTF. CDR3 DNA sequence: TGTGCCAGCAGCTTAGGACAATATGGGGCCAACGTCCTGACTTTC.

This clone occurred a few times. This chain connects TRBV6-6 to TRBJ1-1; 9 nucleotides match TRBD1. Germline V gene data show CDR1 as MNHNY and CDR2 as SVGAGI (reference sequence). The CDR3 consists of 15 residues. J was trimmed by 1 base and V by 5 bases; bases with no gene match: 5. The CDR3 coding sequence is TGTGCCAGCAGTCCCCGGACAGGGGAGAACACTGAAGCTTTCTTT. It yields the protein CASSPRTGENTEAFF.

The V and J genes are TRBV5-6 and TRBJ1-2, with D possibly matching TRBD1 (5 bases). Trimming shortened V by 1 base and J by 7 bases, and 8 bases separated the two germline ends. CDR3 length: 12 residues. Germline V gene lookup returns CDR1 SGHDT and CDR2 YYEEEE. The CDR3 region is CASSLSGVGYTF. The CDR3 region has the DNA TGTGCCAGCAGCTTGTCGGGGGTTGGCTACACCTTC.

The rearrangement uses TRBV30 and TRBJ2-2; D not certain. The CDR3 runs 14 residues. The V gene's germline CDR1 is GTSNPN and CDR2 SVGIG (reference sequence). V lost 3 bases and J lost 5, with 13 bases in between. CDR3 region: CAWRGWARTGELFF. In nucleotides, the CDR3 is TGTGCCTGGAGGGGCTGGGCGCGAACCGGGGAGCTGTTTTTT. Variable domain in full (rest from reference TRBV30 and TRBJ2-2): SQTIHQWPATLVQPVGSPLSLECTVEGTSNPNLYWYRQAAGRGLQLLFYSVGIGQISSEVPQNLSASRPQDRQFILSSKKLLLSDSGFYLCAWRGWARTGELFFGEGSRLTVL.

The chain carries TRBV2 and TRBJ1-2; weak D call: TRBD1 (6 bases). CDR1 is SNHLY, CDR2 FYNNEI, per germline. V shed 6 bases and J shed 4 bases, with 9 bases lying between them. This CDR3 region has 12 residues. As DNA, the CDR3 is TGTGCCAGCAGGCGGACAGCCTATGGCTACACCTTC. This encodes CASRRTAYGYTF. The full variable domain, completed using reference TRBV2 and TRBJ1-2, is EPEVTQTPSHQVTQMGQEVILRCVPISNHLYFYWYRQILGQKVEFLVSFYNNEISEKSEIFDDQFSVERPDGSNFTLKIRSTKLEDSAMYFCASRRTAYGYTFGSGTRLTVV.

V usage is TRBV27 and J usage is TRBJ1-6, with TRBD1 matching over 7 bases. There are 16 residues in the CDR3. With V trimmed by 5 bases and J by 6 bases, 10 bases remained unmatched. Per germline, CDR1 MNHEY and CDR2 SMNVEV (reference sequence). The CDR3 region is CASSDYTGAPNSPLHF. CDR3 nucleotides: TGTGCCAGCAGTGATTACACAGGGGCCCCTAATTCACCCCTCCACTTT.

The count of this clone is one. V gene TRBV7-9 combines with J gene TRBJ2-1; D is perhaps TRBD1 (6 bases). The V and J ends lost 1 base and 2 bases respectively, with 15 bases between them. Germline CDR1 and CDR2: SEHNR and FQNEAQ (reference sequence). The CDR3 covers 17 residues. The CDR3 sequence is CASSLGEHGTTYNEQFF. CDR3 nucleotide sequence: TGTGCCAGCAGCTTAGGGGAGCACGGGACAACCTACAATGAGCAGTTCTTC.

The CDR3 region is CARGRVPGGEQYF. CDR3 nucleotides: TGTGCCAGGGGACGGGTCCCCGGGGGCGAGCAGTACTTC. The chain recombines TRBV10-3 with TRBJ2-7; D might be TRBD2 (6 bases). This CDR3 contains 13 residues. Trimming took 10 bases from V and 6 from J, leaving 19 bases between them. Germline V gives CDR1 ENHRY, CDR2 SYGVKD.